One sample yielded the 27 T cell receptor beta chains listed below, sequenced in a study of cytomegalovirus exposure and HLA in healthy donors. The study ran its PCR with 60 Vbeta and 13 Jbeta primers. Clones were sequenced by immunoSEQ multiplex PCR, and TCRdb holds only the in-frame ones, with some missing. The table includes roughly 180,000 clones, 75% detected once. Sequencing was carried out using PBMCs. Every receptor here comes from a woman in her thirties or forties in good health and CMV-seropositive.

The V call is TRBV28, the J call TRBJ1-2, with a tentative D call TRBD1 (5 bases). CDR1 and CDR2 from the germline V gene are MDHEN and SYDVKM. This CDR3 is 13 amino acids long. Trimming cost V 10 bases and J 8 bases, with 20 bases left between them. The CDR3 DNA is TGTGCCACCAGAGTCCCGGGGGTGGGGGGCTACACCTTC. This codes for CATRVPGVGGYTF.

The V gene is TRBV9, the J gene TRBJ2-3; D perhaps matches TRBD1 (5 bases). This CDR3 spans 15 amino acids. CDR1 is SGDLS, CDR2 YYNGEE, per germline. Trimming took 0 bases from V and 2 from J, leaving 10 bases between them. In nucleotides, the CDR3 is TGTGCCAGCAGCGTAGAATCCAGGGTCACAGATACGCAGTATTTT. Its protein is CASSVESRVTDTQYF.

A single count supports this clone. The CDR3 DNA reads as TGTGCCAGCAGTTTTTCGGGGAAAGGCCACAATGAGCAGTTCTTC. It is translated as CASSFSGKGHNEQFF. J is TRBJ2-1 and V is TRBV28; D may be TRBD2 (5 bases). Deletions cut 3 bases from V and 5 bases from J, with 14 bases between. Germline CDR1 reads MDHEN; CDR2 reads SYDVKM. The CDR3 has 15 amino acids.

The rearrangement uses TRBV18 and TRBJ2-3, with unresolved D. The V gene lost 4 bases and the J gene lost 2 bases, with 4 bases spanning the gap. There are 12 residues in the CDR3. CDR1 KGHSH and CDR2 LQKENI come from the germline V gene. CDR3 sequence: CASSLYTDTQYF. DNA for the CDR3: TGTGCCAGCTCACTTTACACAGATACGCAGTATTTT.

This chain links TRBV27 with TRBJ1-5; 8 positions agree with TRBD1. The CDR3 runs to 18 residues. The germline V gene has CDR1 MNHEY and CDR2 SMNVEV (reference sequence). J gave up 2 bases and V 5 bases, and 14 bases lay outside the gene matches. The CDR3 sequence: CASSQQGDPIYGNQPQHF. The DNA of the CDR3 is TGTGCCAGCAGTCAACAGGGGGACCCAATATACGGCAATCAGCCCCAGCATTTT.

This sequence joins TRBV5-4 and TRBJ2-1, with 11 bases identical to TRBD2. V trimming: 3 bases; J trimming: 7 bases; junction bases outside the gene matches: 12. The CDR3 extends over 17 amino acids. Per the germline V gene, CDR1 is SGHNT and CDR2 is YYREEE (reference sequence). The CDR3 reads CASSSPVAGGALNEQFF. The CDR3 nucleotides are TGTGCCAGCAGCTCCCCTGTAGCGGGAGGGGCCCTGAATGAGCAGTTCTTC.

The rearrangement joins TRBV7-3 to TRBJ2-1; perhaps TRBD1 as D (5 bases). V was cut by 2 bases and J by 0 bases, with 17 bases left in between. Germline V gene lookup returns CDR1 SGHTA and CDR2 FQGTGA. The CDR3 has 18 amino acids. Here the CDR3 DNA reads TGTGCCAGCAGCTTACCAGGGTCCCTTACTCTCTCCTACAATGAGCAGTTCTTC. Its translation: CASSLPGSLTLSYNEQFF.

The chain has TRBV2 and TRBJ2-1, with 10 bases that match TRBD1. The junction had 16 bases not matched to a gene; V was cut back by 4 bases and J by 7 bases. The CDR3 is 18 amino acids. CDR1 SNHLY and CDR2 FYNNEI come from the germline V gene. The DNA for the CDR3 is TGTGCCAGCAGTGCAGCAAACTCCGGGACAGGGGTCGGGAATGAGCAGTTCTTC. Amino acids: CASSAANSGTGVGNEQFF.

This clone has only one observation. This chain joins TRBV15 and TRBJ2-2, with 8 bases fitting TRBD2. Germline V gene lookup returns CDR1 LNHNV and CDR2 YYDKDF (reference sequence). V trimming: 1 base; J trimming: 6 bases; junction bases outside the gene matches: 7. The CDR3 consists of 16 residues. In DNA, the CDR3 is TGTGCCACCAGCAGAGGTAGCGGGATATATTCCGGGGAGCTGTTTTTT. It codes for CATSRGSGIYSGELFF.

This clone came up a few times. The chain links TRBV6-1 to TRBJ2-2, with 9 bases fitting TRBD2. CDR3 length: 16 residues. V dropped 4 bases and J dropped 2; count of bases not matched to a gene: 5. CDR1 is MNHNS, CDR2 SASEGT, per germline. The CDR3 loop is CASSAPLAGNTGELFF. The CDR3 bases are TGTGCCAGCAGTGCTCCGCTAGCGGGAAACACCGGGGAGCTGTTTTTT.

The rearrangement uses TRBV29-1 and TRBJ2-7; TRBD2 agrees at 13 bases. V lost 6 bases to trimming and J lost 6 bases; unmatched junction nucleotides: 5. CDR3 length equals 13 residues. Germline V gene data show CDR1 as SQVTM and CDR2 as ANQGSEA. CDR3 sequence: CSVGLAGLGEQYF. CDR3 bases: TGCAGCGTGGGACTAGCGGGACTTGGCGAGCAGTACTTC.

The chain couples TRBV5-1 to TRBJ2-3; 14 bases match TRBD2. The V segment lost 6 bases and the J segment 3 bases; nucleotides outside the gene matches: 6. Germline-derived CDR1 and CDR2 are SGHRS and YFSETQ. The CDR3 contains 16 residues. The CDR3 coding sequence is TGCGCCAGCAACACCGGGACTAGCGGGAGTACAGATACGCAGTATTTT. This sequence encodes CASNTGTSGSTDTQYF.

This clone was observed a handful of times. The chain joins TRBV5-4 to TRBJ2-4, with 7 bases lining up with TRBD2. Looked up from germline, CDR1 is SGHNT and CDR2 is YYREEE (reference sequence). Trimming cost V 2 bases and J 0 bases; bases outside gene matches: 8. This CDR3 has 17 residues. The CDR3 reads CASSLSGATLAKNIQYF. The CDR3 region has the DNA TGTGCCAGCAGCTTAAGCGGGGCGACCTTAGCCAAAAACATTCAGTACTTC.

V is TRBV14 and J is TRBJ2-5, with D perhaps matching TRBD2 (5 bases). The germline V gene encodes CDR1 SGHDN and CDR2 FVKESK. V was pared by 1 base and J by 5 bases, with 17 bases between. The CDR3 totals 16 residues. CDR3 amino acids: CASSQGFQAGGETQYF. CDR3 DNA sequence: TGTGCCAGCAGCCAAGGTTTCCAGGCGGGCGGGGAGACCCAGTACTTC.

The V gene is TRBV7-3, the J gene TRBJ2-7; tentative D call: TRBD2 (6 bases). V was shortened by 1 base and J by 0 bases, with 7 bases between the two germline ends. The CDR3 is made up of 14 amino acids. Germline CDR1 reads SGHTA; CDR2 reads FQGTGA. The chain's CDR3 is CASSLSGTSYEQYF. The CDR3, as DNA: TGTGCCAGCAGCTTAAGCGGGACCTCCTACGAGCAGTACTTC.

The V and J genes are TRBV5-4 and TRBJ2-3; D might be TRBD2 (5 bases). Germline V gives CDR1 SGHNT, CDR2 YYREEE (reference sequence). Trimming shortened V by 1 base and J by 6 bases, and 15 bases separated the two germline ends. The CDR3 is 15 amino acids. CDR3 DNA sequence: TGTGCCAGCAGCTTGCTCTTGGCTAGCCCGGATACGCAGTATTTT. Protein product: CASSLLLASPDTQYF.

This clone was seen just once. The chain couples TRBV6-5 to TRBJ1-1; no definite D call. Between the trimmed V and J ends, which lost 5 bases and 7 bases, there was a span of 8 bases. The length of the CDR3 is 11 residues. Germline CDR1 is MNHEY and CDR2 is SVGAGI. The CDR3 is CASSSTDEAFF. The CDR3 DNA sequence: TGTGCCAGCAGTAGCACAGATGAAGCTTTCTTT.

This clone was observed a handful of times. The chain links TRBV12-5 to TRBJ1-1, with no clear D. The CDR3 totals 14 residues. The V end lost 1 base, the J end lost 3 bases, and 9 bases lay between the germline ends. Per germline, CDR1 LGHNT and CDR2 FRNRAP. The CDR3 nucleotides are TGTGCTAGTGGTTTGGAGACTCGGTACACTGAAGCTTTCTTT. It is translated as CASGLETRYTEAFF. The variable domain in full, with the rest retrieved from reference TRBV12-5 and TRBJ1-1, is DARVTQTPRHKVTEMGQEVTMRCQPILGHNTVFWYRQTMMQGLELLAYFRNRAPLDDSGMPKDRFSAEMPDATLATLKIQPSEPRDSAVYFCASGLETRYTEAFFGQGTRLTVV.

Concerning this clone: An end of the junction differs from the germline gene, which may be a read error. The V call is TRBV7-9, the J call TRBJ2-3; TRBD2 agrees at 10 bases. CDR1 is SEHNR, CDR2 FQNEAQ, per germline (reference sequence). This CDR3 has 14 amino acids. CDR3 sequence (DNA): TGTGCCAGCAGCCTAGCGGGAGCTACAGATACGCAGTATTTT. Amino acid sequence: CASSLAGATDTQYF.

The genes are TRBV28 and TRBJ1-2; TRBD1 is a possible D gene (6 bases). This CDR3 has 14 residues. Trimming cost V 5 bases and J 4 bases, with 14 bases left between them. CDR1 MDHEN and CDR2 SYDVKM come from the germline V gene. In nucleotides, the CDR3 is TGTGCCAGCAGTCCATCGGACAGAGTCTATGGCTACACCTTC. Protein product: CASSPSDRVYGYTF.

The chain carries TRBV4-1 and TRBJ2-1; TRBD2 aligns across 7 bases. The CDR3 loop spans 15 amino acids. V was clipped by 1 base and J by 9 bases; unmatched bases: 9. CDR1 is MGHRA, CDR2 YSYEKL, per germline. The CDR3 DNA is TGCGCCAGCAGCCAAGGGAGGGAGGGAGCGGCTGAGCAGTTCTTC. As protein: CASSQGREGAAEQFF.

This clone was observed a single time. The CDR3 sequence: CASSLAGGSDTQYF. The CDR3 region has the DNA TGCGCCAGCAGCTTGGCCGGGGGTTCCGATACGCAGTATTTT. The chain recombines TRBV5-1 with TRBJ2-3; a possible D gene is TRBD2 (6 bases). V was clipped by 0 bases and J by 6 bases, with 11 bases between them. The CDR3 has 14 amino acids. The germline V gene encodes CDR1 SGHRS and CDR2 YFSETQ.

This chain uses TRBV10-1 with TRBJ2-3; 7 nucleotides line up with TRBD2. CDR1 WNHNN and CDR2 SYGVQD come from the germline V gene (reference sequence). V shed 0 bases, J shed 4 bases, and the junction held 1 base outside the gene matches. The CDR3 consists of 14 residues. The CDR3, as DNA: TGCGCCAGCAGTGAGTCCCGGGGGGCAGATACGCAGTATTTT. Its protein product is CASSESRGADTQYF.

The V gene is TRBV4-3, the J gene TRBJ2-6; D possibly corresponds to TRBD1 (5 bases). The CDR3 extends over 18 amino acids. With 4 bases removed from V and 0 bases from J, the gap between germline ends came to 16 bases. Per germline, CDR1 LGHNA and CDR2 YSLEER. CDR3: CASSPNPTGSSGANVLTF. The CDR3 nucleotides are TGCGCCAGCAGCCCAAACCCTACAGGAAGCTCTGGGGCCAACGTCCTGACTTTC.

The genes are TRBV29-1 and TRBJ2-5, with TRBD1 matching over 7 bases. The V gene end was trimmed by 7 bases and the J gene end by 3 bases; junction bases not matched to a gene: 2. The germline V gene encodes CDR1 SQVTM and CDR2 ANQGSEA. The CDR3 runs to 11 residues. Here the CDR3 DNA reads TGCAGCGCTGGGACAGAAGAGACCCAGTACTTC. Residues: CSAGTEETQYF.

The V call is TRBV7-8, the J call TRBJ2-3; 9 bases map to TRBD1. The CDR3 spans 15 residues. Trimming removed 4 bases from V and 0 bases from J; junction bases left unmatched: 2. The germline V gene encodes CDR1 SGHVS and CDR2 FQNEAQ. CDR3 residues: CASSSDRGSTDTQYF. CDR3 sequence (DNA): TGTGCCAGCAGCTCGGACAGGGGAAGCACAGATACGCAGTATTTT. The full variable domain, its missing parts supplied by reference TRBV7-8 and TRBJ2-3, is GAGVSQSPRYKVAKRGQDVALRCDPISGHVSLFWYQQALGQGPEFLTYFQNEAQLDKSGLPSDRFFAERPEGSVSTLKIQRTQQEDSAVYLCASSSDRGSTDTQYFGPGTRLTVL.

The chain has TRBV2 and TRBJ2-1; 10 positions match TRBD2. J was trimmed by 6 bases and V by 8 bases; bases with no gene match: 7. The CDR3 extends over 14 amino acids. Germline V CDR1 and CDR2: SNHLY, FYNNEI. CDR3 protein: CASREREGGNEQFF. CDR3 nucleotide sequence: TGTGCCAGCCGGGAGCGGGAGGGAGGCAATGAGCAGTTCTTC.